A single sample gave rise to the 13 T cell receptor beta chains below, sequenced in a study of molecular identifiers for immune sequencing clone quantification. One entry per CDR3 protein results from TCRdb running MiXCR on the PCR reads. The sample has around 470,000 distinct CDR3 sequences; over 20% are singletons. Sequencing input: naive CD8+ T cells from blood, with Jurkat cell RNA spiked in. Subset indicated: FACS-sorted CD8+CD4-CCR7+CD45RA+ naive T cells. These receptors were taken from a human donor in good health. Some libraries in this study had Jurkat cell RNA spiked in.

This clonotype showed up just a few times. As DNA, the CDR3 is TGCAGTGCTAGCGACAGGGGGCCTGGGGCCAACGTCCTGACTTTC. This codes for CSASDRGPGANVLTF. J is TRBJ2-6 and V is TRBV20-1; 10 nucleotides match TRBD1. CDR1 DFQATT and CDR2 SNEGSKA come from the germline V gene (reference sequence). J lost 2 bases, V lost 3 bases, and 1 base had no gene match. The CDR3 totals 15 residues.

This clonotype was counted once. At one of its ends the junction is not consistent with the germline gene, which may arise from a read error. The rearrangement joins TRBV20-1 to TRBJ2-1, with D possibly TRBD2 on 5 matching bases. This CDR3 contains 15 residues. Germline lookup yields CDR1 DFQATT and CDR2 SNEGSKA (reference sequence). This CDR3 reads CSARDRGEAYSEQFF. The CDR3 nucleotides are TGCAGTGCTAGAGATCGGGGAGAGGCCTACAGTGAGCAGTTCTTC.

The chain uses TRBV29-1 and TRBJ2-3, with D possibly TRBD2 on 6 matching bases. Germline values: CDR1 SQVTM, CDR2 ANQGSEA. This CDR3 has 13 residues. The V and J ends lost 5 bases and 8 bases respectively, with 17 bases between them. Here the CDR3 reads CSVKLALPGTQYF. The CDR3 region has the DNA TGCAGCGTTAAACTAGCCCTACCAGGTACGCAGTATTTT.

Comments on this clonotype: A much more abundant neighbour one base away suggests this may be a read error. The J gene is TRBJ2-7, the V gene TRBV5-3; D gene unclear. TRBV5-3 is noted as an ORF with a role that remains uncertain. There are 15 residues in the CDR3. This CDR3 reads CASSPASVGSCEQYF. The CDR3 nucleotides are TGTGCCAGCAGCCCAGCCTCGGTGGGTTCCTGCGAGCAGTACTTC.

This chain uses TRBV7-2 with TRBJ1-4; possible D gene TRBD1, 5 bases. Germline loops: CDR1 SGHTA, CDR2 FQGNSA. V was trimmed by 5 bases and J by 8 bases, leaving 15 bases between them. CDR3 length: 14 residues. Here the CDR3 DNA reads TGTGCCAGCAGCCCCGAGGGGCTTAGAGAAAAACTGTTTTTT. As protein: CASSPEGLREKLFF.

The chain is built from TRBV20-1 and TRBJ2-3; 7 bases line up with TRBD2. From germline, CDR1 is DFQATT and CDR2 SNEGSKA (reference sequence). The length of the CDR3 is 17 residues. V shed 0 bases and J 2 bases; nucleotides not matched to a gene: 11. The CDR3, as DNA: TGCAGTGCTAGAGATGGCAGGCTAGCGGAGCCCACAGATACGCAGTATTTT. It translates to CSARDGRLAEPTDTQYF.

This clonotype was seen at least ten times. This chain connects TRBV2 to TRBJ2-3; weak D call: TRBD1 (6 bases). CDR1 SNHLY and CDR2 FYNNEI come from the germline V gene. V was cut by 5 bases and J by 0 bases, with 15 bases left in between. This CDR3 contains 16 residues. CDR3 DNA sequence: TGTGCCAGCAGTACTCCACAGGGATCTAGCACAGATACGCAGTATTTT. Translated: CASSTPQGSSTDTQYF.

Regarding this clonotype: Since a much larger clone is just one base distant, this may be a read error. The chain joins TRBV4-1 to TRBJ1-3; D unresolved. V lost 4 bases, J lost 8 bases, and 15 bases lay in between. Germline CDR1 MGHRA, CDR2 YSYEKL. The CDR3 spans 14 residues. CDR3 nucleotides: TGCGCCAGCAGCCGAGACACGGCCTGGGACACCATATATTTT. Amino acid sequence: CASSRDTAWDTIYF.

This clonotype was picked up many times. V usage is TRBV6-6 and J usage is TRBJ2-5; a weak D match, TRBD1 (6 bases). V was cut by 5 bases and J by 2 bases, with 9 bases left in between. In germline, CDR1 is MNHNY, CDR2 SVGAGI (reference sequence). There are 13 residues in the CDR3. The CDR3: CASSQGHQETQYF. DNA for the CDR3: TGTGCCAGCAGTCAGGGACATCAAGAGACCCAGTACTTC.

The table lists this clonotype with many counts. This clone may be a read error of a much larger clone one base away. V usage is TRBV7-9 and J usage is TRBJ2-7; D is unclear. The CDR3 covers 12 residues. Trimming left V 5 bases short and J 0 bases short, with 5 bases between. Germline CDR1 reads SEHNR; CDR2 reads FQNEAQ (reference sequence). The CDR3 DNA sequence: TGTGCCAGCAGCCCGAACTCCTACGAGCAGTACTTC. As protein: CASSPNSYEQYF.

This clonotype was counted at least ten times. This rearrangement joins TRBV5-4 to TRBJ2-4, with D perhaps matching TRBD2 (6 bases). Germline V gene sequence: CDR1 SGHNT, CDR2 YYREEE (reference sequence). V lost 2 bases and J lost 5, with 8 bases in between. The CDR3 extends over 13 amino acids. The chain's CDR3 is CASSFASENIQYF. CDR3 DNA sequence: TGTGCCAGCAGCTTCGCTAGCGAAAACATTCAGTACTTC.

This clonotype has ten or more counts. The chain uses TRBV6-2 or TRBV6-3 and TRBJ2-7, with 9 positions matching TRBD1. The CDR3 extends over 16 amino acids. The junction had 15 bases not matched to a gene; V was cut back by 6 bases and J by 6 bases. Germline V gene data show CDR1 as MNHEY and CDR2 as SVGEGT. The CDR3 DNA reads as TGTGCCAGCAGCGACCTTACGGTACAGGGGGCGGGCGAGCAGTACTTC. It translates to CASSDLTVQGAGEQYF.

Points on this clonotype: This may be a read error, as it is one base from a much larger clone. The chain carries TRBV29-1 and TRBJ2-7; a weak D match, TRBD2 (5 bases). The CDR3 has 13 amino acids. V gave up 6 bases and J gave up 2 bases, with 14 bases separating them. The germline V gene has CDR1 SQVTM and CDR2 ANQGSEA. The DNA of the CDR3 is TGCAGCGTGGCGGCCAGGACTGCCTACGAGCAGTACTTC. Translation gives CSVAARTAYEQYF.